This T cell receptor beta chain originates from a study of blood T cell repertoires in COVID-19 (TCRdb year 2020). For the wider study: Samples covering the acute and convalescent phases of COVID-19 were provided by collaborators in the United States, Italy and Spain. The material from the prospective study consisted of cDNA or gDNA derived from T cells, B-cell-depleted T cells, or PBMCs. Subjects who had been exposed to COVID-19, were actively infected with it, or had recovered from it provided the deeply sampled blood TCRbeta repertoires that made up the dataset. The repertoires were released in a freely available public database intended as a resource for research on the immune response to SARS-CoV-2. Samples came from the ongoing ImmuneRACE study (first 160 participants) plus 1,254 subjects from 6 global collaborators. Sample metadata almost always included a de-identified subject ID, COVID-19 status, age in years and sex. Where HLA class I and class II types were available, the types were taken from metadata supplied by the sample provider, not from assay-based typing. Points the paper makes about the study in general: Clinical and demographic metadata were provided uncurated, with the amount varying by source and participant.

The collaborating institutions used their own protocols to collect whole blood in K2EDTA tubes. For TCRbeta analysis, collaborator samples were shipped as frozen whole blood, as isolated PBMCs, or as DNA extracted from either sample type. The immunoSEQ Assay, a bias-controlled multiplex PCR, was used to amplify TCRbeta CDR3 regions from genomic DNA. As for the original processing: The number of nucleated cells in each sample was estimated by amplification of reference gene primers within the assay. Sequence reads were collapsed and filtered to measure the absolute abundance of every unique TCRbeta CDR3 rearrangement. For each sample, productive Simpson clonality was calculated as the square root of Simpson's diversity index over productive rearrangements. As stored in TCRdb, this immuneACCESS dataset retains in-frame rearrangements with V and J assigned. A fraction of the clones does not appear; measured against another copy, unresolved V genes explain less than half of the discrepancy, and the remainder lacks a known reason. Clone size and the V and J calls come from that table; the DNA yielded D and trimming. For this sample there are about 70,000 clones; approximately 85% appear just once. Roughly 4.6% of the sample lies in the top ten.

Concerning this clone itself: Its specific antigen is unknown. No much larger clone is present one base from it, and per-base qualities are unavailable.

The CDR3 goes from the cysteine to the phenylalanine over 15 residues. The entry retains the CDR3 DNA only, 45 bases that are in frame from base 1. V loses 4 bases at its end and J loses 3 bases; junction bases beyond the gene matches: 8. The germline V gene gives CDR1 as MNHEY and CDR2 as SVGAGI. The material sequenced was peripheral blood. The receptor was isolated from an older man with acute or convalescent COVID-19. This sequence uses TRBV6-5 and TRBJ2-7; 8 central bases correspond to TRBD1. The CDR3 region: CASSSPTGASYEQYF. Read as DNA, the sequence is TGTGCCAGCAGTTCCCCGACAGGGGCAAGCTACGAGCAGTACTTC.